This entry describes one T cell receptor (beta chain). Its antigen is not identified. This entry is derived from a study of Ad26.COV2.S vaccination and SARS-CoV-2 variants. Across the whole study: Dosing was one shot or two shots 56 days apart.

In germline, CDR1 is MNHNY, CDR2 SVGAGI (reference sequence). V lost 6 bases, J lost 1 base, and 13 bases lay in between. The CDR3 is 14 residues long. The study's findings and limits: In vaccinated individuals, spike-specific CD8+ and CD4+ T cell responses reportedly displayed substantial breadth. Possibly, TCR breadth and depth analyses underestimated total T cell responses.

The treatment denotes: roughly 20 received Ad26.COV2.S at low or high dose, single or two shots; about five received placebo; per-sample allocation not given. Day 63 after the first injection of vaccine or placebo was the sampling time. Donor was an adult aged 18-55 years in Boston. Libraries were prepared by immunoSEQ multiplex PCR; TCRdb keeps only in-frame clonotypes and omits some of them. The sample includes some 410,000 clones, 92% of them seen just once. The TCR comes from a person between 18 and 65 years old who received the Ad26.COV2.S COVID-19 vaccine or a placebo. The chain has TRBV6-6 and TRBJ2-7, with D unresolved. The sequences come from peripheral blood, collected in a trial of Ad26.COV2.S vaccine versus placebo. The CDR3 loop reads CASRKEFPSYEQYF. The CDR3 DNA follows: TGTGCCAGCAGGAAGGAGTTTCCTTCCTACGAGCAGTACTTC.